This T cell receptor beta chain comes out of a study of beta chain features in type 1 diabetes. Study results and limitations: For Type 1 diabetes patients, all four CD4+ subsets carried TCRB CDR3s that were moderately but significantly shorter.

CDR3 length: 15 residues. CDR1 and CDR2 from the germline V gene are SEHNR and FQNEAQ (reference sequence). Trimming took 5 bases from V and 2 from J; bases not matched to a gene: 6. Every bit of the isolated RNA underwent reverse transcription, so sequencing read expressed TCRB transcripts. Libraries were prepared by immunoSEQ multiplex PCR; TCRdb keeps only in-frame clonotypes and omits some of them. This table has about 160,000 clones, 8% to 9.5% appearing once. As regards this clone: Its antigen is still unknown.

This TCR derives from a young woman with type 1 diabetes. The sample consisted of central memory CD4+ T cells from blood. This chain links TRBV7-9 with TRBJ2-7; 10 bases fit TRBD1. The CDR3 loop is CASSPSGTGAYEQYF. As DNA, the CDR3 is TGTGCCAGCAGCCCATCCGGGACAGGGGCCTACGAGCAGTACTTC.